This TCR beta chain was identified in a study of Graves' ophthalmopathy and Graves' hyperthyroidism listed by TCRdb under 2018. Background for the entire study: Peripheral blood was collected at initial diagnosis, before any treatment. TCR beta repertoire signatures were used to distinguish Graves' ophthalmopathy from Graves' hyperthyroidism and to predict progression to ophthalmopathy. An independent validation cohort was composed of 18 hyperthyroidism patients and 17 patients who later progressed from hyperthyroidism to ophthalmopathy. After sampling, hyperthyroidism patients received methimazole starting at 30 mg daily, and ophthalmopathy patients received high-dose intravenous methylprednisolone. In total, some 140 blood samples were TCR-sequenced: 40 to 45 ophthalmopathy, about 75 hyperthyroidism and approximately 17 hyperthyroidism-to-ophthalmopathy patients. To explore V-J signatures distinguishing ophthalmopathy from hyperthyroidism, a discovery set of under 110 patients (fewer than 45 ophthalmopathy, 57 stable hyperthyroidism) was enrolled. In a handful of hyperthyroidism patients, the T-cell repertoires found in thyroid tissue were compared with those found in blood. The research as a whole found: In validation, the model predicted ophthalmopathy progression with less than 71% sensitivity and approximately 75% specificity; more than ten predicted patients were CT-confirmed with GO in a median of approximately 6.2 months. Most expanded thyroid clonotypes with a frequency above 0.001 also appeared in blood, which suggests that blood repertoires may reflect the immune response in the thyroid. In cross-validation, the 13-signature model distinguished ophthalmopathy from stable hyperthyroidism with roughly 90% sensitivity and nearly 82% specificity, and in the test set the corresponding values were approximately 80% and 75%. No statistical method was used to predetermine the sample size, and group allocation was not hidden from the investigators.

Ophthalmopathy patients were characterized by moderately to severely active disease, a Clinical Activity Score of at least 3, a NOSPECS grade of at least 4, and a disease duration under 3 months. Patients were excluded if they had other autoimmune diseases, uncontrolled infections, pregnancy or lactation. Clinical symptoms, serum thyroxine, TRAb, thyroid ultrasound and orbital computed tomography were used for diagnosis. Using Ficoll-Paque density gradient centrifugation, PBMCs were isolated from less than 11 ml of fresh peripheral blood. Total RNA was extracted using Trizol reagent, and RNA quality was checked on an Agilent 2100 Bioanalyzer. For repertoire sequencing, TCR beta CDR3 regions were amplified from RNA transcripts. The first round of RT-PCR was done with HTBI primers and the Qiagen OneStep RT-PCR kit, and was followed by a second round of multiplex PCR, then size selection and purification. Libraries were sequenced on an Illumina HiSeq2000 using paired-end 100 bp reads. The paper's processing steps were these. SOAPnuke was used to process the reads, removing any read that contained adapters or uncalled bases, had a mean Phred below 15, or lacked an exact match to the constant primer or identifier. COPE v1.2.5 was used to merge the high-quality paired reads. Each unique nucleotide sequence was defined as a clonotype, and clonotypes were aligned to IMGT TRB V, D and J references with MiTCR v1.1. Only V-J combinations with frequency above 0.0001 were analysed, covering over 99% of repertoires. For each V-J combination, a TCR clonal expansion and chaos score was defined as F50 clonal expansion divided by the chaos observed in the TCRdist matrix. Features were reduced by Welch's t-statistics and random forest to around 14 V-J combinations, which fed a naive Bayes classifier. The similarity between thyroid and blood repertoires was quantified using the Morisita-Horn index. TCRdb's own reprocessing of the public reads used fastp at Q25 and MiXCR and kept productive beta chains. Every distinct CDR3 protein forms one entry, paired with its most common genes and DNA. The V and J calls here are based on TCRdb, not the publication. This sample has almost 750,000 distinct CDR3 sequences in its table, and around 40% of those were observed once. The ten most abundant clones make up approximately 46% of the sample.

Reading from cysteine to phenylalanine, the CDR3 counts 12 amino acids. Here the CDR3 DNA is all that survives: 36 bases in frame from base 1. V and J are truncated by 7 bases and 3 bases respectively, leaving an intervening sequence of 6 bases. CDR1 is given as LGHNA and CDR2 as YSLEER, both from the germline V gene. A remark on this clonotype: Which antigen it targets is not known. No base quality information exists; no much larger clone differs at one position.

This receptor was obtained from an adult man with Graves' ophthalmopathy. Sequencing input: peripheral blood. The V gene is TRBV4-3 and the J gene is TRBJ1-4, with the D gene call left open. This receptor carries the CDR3 CASNRPNEKLFF. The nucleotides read TGCGCCAGCAATCGGCCTAATGAAAAACTGTTTTTT.